This T cell receptor beta chain was observed in a study of CD8 T cells in Susac syndrome. General study findings and limits: As the study acknowledged, the number of individuals who were part of its TCR sequencing and HLA analysis was relatively small.

CD8+ and CD4+ T cells from blood underwent TCR beta sequencing, which was carried out in a high-throughput format. While CD8+ and CD4+ T cells were isolated negatively, TEMRA cells were enriched by FACS. The CDR3 length is 12 residues. From germline, CDR1 is SGHVS and CDR2 FQNEAQ. Trimming pared 2 bases from V and 3 bases from J, leaving 3 bases between. Random hexamers were used to reverse transcribe the RNA input (roughly 0.5 to 1 ug). TCRdb re-called the immunoSEQ multiplex PCR reads with MiXCR, one entry per CDR3 protein. Counted here are some 65,000 distinct CDR3 sequences, approximately 93% occurring once; the ten biggest clones make up about 0.6%. Concerning this clonotype: Its antigen is not known.

Sequencing was performed on CD8+ T cells from PBMCs. The V and J genes are TRBV7-8 and TRBJ2-3; D gene ambiguous. The clonotype originates from a human donor with multiple sclerosis. CDR3 in amino acids: CASSLLTDTQYF. CDR3 DNA sequence: TGTGCCAGCAGCTTATTAACAGATACGCAGTATTTT.